This entry features one T cell receptor (beta chain) sequence. Sequencing was performed with immunoSEQ multiplex PCR; in TCRdb, only in-frame clones are kept and a portion is missing. The repertoire includes about 210,000 clones, 80% to 90% of them detected once, and about 10% sits in the top ten. The CDR3 is 16 amino acids. The V gene's germline CDR1 is SGHTA and CDR2 FQGNSA. With V trimmed by 1 base and J by 2 bases, 5 bases remained unmatched. This specimen belongs to a study of blood T cell repertoires in COVID-19. The chain has TRBV7-2 and TRBJ2-5; 9 nucleotides line up with TRBD2. This TCR derives from a man aged 45-60 years with active or convalescent COVID-19. The sequenced sample was peripheral blood. CDR3 coding DNA: TGTGCCAGCAGCTTAGGACTAGCGGAGTTACAAGAGACCCAGTACTTC. Its protein is CASSLGLAELQETQYF.